A selection of T cell receptor beta chains follows, all from one sample in a study of shared clonotypes between healthy human individuals. Sequenced by immunoSEQ multiplex PCR; TCRdb stores in-frame clones only, minus some. Among roughly 1.5 million clones listed, 95% to 99% were seen once. Sequencing input: naive CD4+ T cells sorted from blood. These TCRs come from a man younger than 45 in good health. Each CDR3 is given with its conserved first and last residue. D genes are given only for firm matches. Expanded clones get a size class; other rows say once, few or many, or leave the size out.

d_gene,v_gene,j_gene,abundance,CDR3aa,CDR3nt
TRBD1,TRBV19,TRBJ1-2,.,CASSVGGQGTRYTF,TGTGCCAGTAGTGTCGGGGGACAGGGGACGCGCTACACCTTC
TRBD1,TRBV28,TRBJ1-1,.,CASSLSAGGGTEAFF,TGTGCCAGCAGTTTATCGGCAGGGGGAGGGACTGAAGCTTTCTTT
.,TRBV4-3,TRBJ2-1,once,CASSLVRDREQFF,TGCGCCAGCAGCCTAGTTCGGGATCGTGAGCAGTTCTTC
TRBD2,TRBV15,TRBJ2-5,.,CATSRGPIAGVDETQYF,TGTGCCACCAGCAGAGGTCCTATAGCGGGAGTGGATGAGACCCAGTACTTC
.,TRBV11-3,TRBJ2-5,.,CASSKRTQETQYF,TGTGCCAGCAGTAAGCGTACGCAAGAGACCCAGTACTTC
.,TRBV9,TRBJ2-1,.,CASSTLSSSYNEQFF,TGTGCCAGCAGCACCCTCTCAAGCTCCTACAATGAGCAGTTCTTC
.,TRBV7-3,TRBJ2-7,.,CASSLTSESEQYF,TGTGCCAGCAGCTTGACTAGTGAGTCCGAGCAGTACTTC
.,TRBV6-5,TRBJ1-2,.,CASRVAFGTNYGYTF,TGTGCCAGCAGAGTTGCTTTTGGGACTAACTATGGCTACACCTTC
.,TRBV28,TRBJ1-5,once,CASSFLGGSNQPQHF,TGTGCCAGCAGTTTCCTTGGGGGGAGCAATCAGCCCCAGCATTTT
.,TRBV6-5,TRBJ2-1,.,CATIPTPQVYNEQFF,TGTGCCACCATCCCTACCCCCCAGGTGTACAATGAGCAGTTCTTC
.,TRBV4-3,TRBJ2-1,.,CASSQETRFEQFF,TGCGCCAGCAGCCAAGAGACCCGGTTTGAGCAGTTCTTC
.,TRBV6-1,TRBJ1-5,.,CASSVLDSNQPQHF,TGTGCCAGCAGTGTATTAGATAGCAATCAGCCCCAGCATTTT
TRBD1,TRBV19,TRBJ1-5,.,CASSIETGGDQPQHF,TGTGCCAGTAGTATAGAAACAGGGGGGGATCAGCCCCAGCATTTT
TRBD2,TRBV9,TRBJ2-7,.,CASSGLAGAPSYEQYF,TGTGCCAGCAGCGGTTTAGCGGGAGCCCCGTCGTACGAGCAGTACTTC
TRBD1,TRBV6-1,TRBJ1-5,.,CASIEQGIWRQPQHF,TGTGCCAGCATTGAACAGGGGATCTGGCGTCAGCCCCAGCATTTT
.,TRBV5-6,TRBJ2-2,.,CASSLEYGELFF,TGTGCCAGCAGCTTGGAGTATGGGGAGCTGTTTTTT
.,TRBV4-2,TRBJ2-5,.,CASSQGRQETQYF,TGTGCCAGCAGCCAAGGGCGTCAAGAGACCCAGTACTTC
.,TRBV6-6,TRBJ2-3,.,CASSYLSGENTDTQYF,TGTGCCAGCAGTTACCTTAGCGGAGAGAACACAGATACGCAGTATTTT
TRBD1,TRBV5-4,TRBJ1-1,.,CASSLDRGNTEAFF,TGTGCCAGCAGCTTAGACAGGGGGAACACTGAAGCTTTCTTT
TRBD2,TRBV23-1,TRBJ2-1,.,CASSQKCPAGVLEQFF,TGCGCCAGCAGTCAAAAATGTCCAGCGGGAGTACTTGAGCAGTTCTTC
.,TRBV7-3,TRBJ1-2,.,CASSLVPDGDGYTF,TGTGCCAGCAGCTTAGTTCCGGACGGCGATGGCTACACCTTC
.,TRBV28,TRBJ1-4,.,CASSSPSTNEKLFF,TGTGCCAGCAGTTCCCCCTCCACTAATGAAAAACTGTTTTTT
TRBD1,TRBV5-6,TRBJ1-3,once,CASSLTDRSSGNTIYF,TGTGCCAGCAGCTTGACGGACAGGAGCTCTGGAAACACCATATATTTT
.,TRBV5-6,TRBJ2-7,.,CASALQKSYEQYF,TGTGCCAGCGCCCTTCAGAAATCCTACGAGCAGTACTTC
TRBD1,TRBV30,TRBJ1-1,.,CAWSVLPGQGFF,TGTGCCTGGAGTGTACTCCCGGGACAGGGCTTCTTT
.,TRBV27,TRBJ2-7,.,CASSRTGIGGEQYF,TGTGCCAGCAGCCGCACAGGGATTGGCGGGGAGCAGTACTTC
.,TRBV14,TRBJ2-6,.,CASSQERNWKGANVLTF,TGTGCCAGCAGCCAAGAACGCAATTGGAAAGGGGCCAACGTCCTGACTTTC
TRBD2,TRBV19,TRBJ2-7,once,CASSTGTSGRVFSEQYF,TGTGCCAGTAGTACCGGGACTAGCGGGAGGGTTTTTTCCGAGCAGTACTTC
.,TRBV7-8,TRBJ1-1,.,CASTPVRGSDTEAFF,TGTGCCAGCACTCCTGTCCGGGGTTCGGACACTGAAGCTTTCTTT
TRBD2,TRBV9,TRBJ2-3,.,CASSSQHSGSWTDTQYF,TGTGCCAGCAGCTCACAACATAGCGGGTCCTGGACAGATACGCAGTATTTT
TRBD2,TRBV25-1,TRBJ2-7,.,CASSRHSGRGSYEQYF,TGTGCCAGCAGCCGCCACAGCGGGAGAGGGTCCTACGAGCAGTACTTC
.,TRBV5-5,TRBJ1-1,once,CASSFGSHTEAFF,TGTGCCAGCAGCTTTGGATCCCACACTGAAGCTTTCTTT
.,TRBV11-2,TRBJ2-7,.,CASSLSRIYEQYF,TGTGCCAGCAGCTTAAGTCGGATCTACGAGCAGTACTTC
TRBD2,TRBV7-8,TRBJ2-7,.,CASSLTLAGENEQYF,TGTGCCAGCAGCCTGACACTAGCGGGAGAAAACGAGCAGTACTTC
.,TRBV9,TRBJ2-7,.,CASSVEAGSYEQYF,TGTGCCAGCAGCGTAGAGGCCGGGAGCTACGAGCAGTACTTC
.,TRBV27,TRBJ1-4,.,CASSFLGRRRSNEKLFF,TGTGCCAGCAGTTTCCTCGGACGTCGTCGATCTAATGAAAAACTGTTTTTT
TRBD2,TRBV5-1,TRBJ2-7,.,CASSLAIAGVGEQYF,TGCGCCAGCAGCTTGGCCATAGCGGGAGTAGGCGAGCAGTACTTC
.,TRBV19,TRBJ1-4,.,CASSPGITTNEKLFF,TGTGCCAGTAGTCCGGGAATCACAACTAATGAAAAACTGTTTTTT
TRBD1,TRBV28,TRBJ2-7,.,CASSLFRRGYREQYF,TGTGCCAGCAGTTTATTCCGCAGGGGGTATCGGGAGCAGTACTTC
.,TRBV30,TRBJ1-5,.,CAWSRLNQPQHF,TGTGCCTGGAGCCGTTTGAATCAGCCCCAGCATTTT
TRBD1,TRBV7-9,TRBJ1-3,.,CASSPKGASGNTIYF,TGTGCCAGCAGCCCTAAGGGGGCTTCTGGAAACACCATATATTTT
.,TRBV7-2,TRBJ1-3,.,CASSLAWGLGNTIYF,TGTGCCAGCAGCTTAGCTTGGGGTCTCGGAAACACCATATATTTT
.,TRBV29-1,TRBJ2-7,.,CSVEGDRPPSYEQYF,TGCAGCGTTGAAGGAGATCGACCTCCCTCCTACGAGCAGTACTTC
.,TRBV5-4,TRBJ2-6,.,CASSLLAALSGANVLTF,TGTGCCAGCAGCTTGTTAGCGGCCCTCTCTGGGGCCAACGTCCTGACTTTC